One sample yielded the 17 T cell receptor beta chains listed below, sequenced in a study of T cell responses to AZD1222 COVID-19 vaccine. Measured with immunoSEQ multiplex PCR; TCRdb has only the in-frame clones, and not every one. The data hold roughly 120,000 clones, with around 90% observed a single time. The sample consisted of peripheral blood, taken on day 0 of AZD1222 vaccination. The origin of the receptors is an adult in good health.

The chain recombines TRBV28 with TRBJ2-5, with 7 positions matching TRBD1. V lost 5 bases and J lost 4; bases outside the gene matches: 13. The germline CDR1 and CDR2 sequences are MDHEN and SYDVKM. The CDR3 loop spans 16 amino acids. The CDR3 coding sequence is TGTGCCAGCAGTCTCCGACCGGCGACAGGGAGAGAGACCCAGTACTTC. Protein product: CASSLRPATGRETQYF.

The V gene is TRBV7-8, the J gene TRBJ1-6; D call uncertain. The CDR3 extends over 12 amino acids. V lost 5 bases and J 5 bases, leaving 4 bases between the germline ends. Per germline, CDR1 SGHVS and CDR2 FQNEAQ. Here the CDR3 reads CASSPHNSPLHF. The CDR3 nucleotides are TGTGCCAGCAGCCCCCATAATTCACCCCTCCACTTT.

The CDR3 nucleotides are TGTGCCAGCAGCCAAATGGCGAATAGTTTCGGGGAGCTGTTTTTT. Translated, it gives CASSQMANSFGELFF. V usage is TRBV16 and J usage is TRBJ2-2; D unresolved. CDR1 and CDR2 (germline): KGHSY, FQNENV. This CDR3 region has 15 residues. The V end was cut by 2 bases, the J end by 7 bases, with 14 bases between.

This chain joins TRBV11-3 and TRBJ2-1, with TRBD2 as a possible D gene (5 bases). Germline V lookup: CDR1 SGHNT, CDR2 YENEEA. The CDR3 covers 13 residues. V lost 5 bases, J lost 9 bases, and 14 bases lay in between. Here the CDR3 reads CASSPSIAFEQFF. CDR3 bases: TGTGCCAGCAGCCCTAGCATAGCGTTTGAGCAGTTCTTC.

In nucleotides, the CDR3 is TGTGCCAGCAGCGCCGACAGGGAGGGGACCGAGACCCAGTACTTC. Translated, it gives CASSADREGTETQYF. The chain couples TRBV7-2 to TRBJ2-5, with D perhaps assigned TRBD1 or TRBD2 (7 bases each). Per the germline V gene, CDR1 is SGHTA and CDR2 is FQGNSA. V dropped 5 bases and J dropped 5 bases, with 18 bases sitting between them. The CDR3 spans 15 residues. The complete variable domain, with remaining parts taken from reference TRBV7-2 and TRBJ2-5, reads GAGVSQSPSNKVTEKGKDVELRCDPISGHTALYWYRQSLGQGLEFLIYFQGNSAPDKSGLPSDRFSAERTGGSVSTLTIQRTQQEDSAVYLCASSADREGTETQYFGPGTRLLVL.

In this sample, this clone turned up once. The J gene is TRBJ1-3, the V gene TRBV4-1; 8 nucleotides align to TRBD1. The CDR3 spans 16 residues. The germline CDR1 and CDR2 sequences are MGHRA and YSYEKL. With V trimmed by 3 bases and J by 4 bases, 8 bases remained unmatched. In DNA form, the CDR3 reads TGCGCCAGCAGCCACGACCGGACAGGGTCCGGAAACACCATATATTTT. Translation gives CASSHDRTGSGNTIYF.

This clone has just one count. The chain combines TRBV5-1 with TRBJ2-2; the D gene could be TRBD1 or TRBD2 (5 bases each). Between the trimmed V and J ends, which lost 0 bases and 5 bases, there was a span of 11 bases. The CDR3 length is 15 residues. Germline lookup yields CDR1 SGHRS and CDR2 YFSETQ. The CDR3 loop is CASSLARERTGELFF. CDR3 nucleotide sequence: TGCGCCAGCAGCTTGGCCAGGGAGCGGACCGGGGAGCTGTTTTTT.

The V and J genes are TRBV5-6 and TRBJ1-6; no definite D call. Germline CDR1 SGHDT, CDR2 YYEEEE. The CDR3 length is 17 residues. V was cut by 0 bases and J by 10 bases, with 20 bases left in between. CDR3 in DNA: TGTGCCAGCAGCTTGGCCGGAGGTGCTGCCGCGGGGTCACCCCTCCACTTT. This codes for CASSLAGGAAAGSPLHF. The variable domain in full, with the rest retrieved from reference TRBV5-6 and TRBJ1-6, is DAGVTQSPTHLIKTRGQQVTLRCSPKSGHDTVSWYQQALGQGPQFIFQYYEEEERQRGNFPDRFSGHQFPNYSSELNVNALLLGDSALYLCASSLAGGAAAGSPLHFGNGTRLTVT.

The chain joins TRBV30 to TRBJ2-5; TRBD1 is a possible D gene (7 bases). Trimming pared 8 bases from V and 5 bases from J, leaving 18 bases between. The CDR3 runs 13 residues. Germline V gene sequence: CDR1 GTSNPN, CDR2 SVGIG (reference sequence). CDR3 sequence (DNA): TGTGCCCGCGCAAAGGGGGCGGGGGAGACCCAGTACTTC. Translated, it gives CARAKGAGETQYF.

The V gene is TRBV4-1, the J gene TRBJ1-2; D is unresolved. This CDR3 is 16 amino acids long. Germline V gene data show CDR1 as MGHRA and CDR2 as YSYEKL. Trimming shortened V by 1 base and J by 4 bases, and 16 bases separated the two germline ends. In DNA, the CDR3 is TGCGCCAGCAGCCAAGTTTCGGGCTCTTCGGGCTATGGCTACACCTTC. Amino acids: CASSQVSGSSGYGYTF.

This chain links TRBV6-2 or TRBV6-3 with TRBJ1-5; a possible D gene is TRBD1 (6 bases). This CDR3 has 14 residues. Trimming removed 6 bases from V and 3 bases from J, with 12 bases in between. The germline V gene encodes CDR1 MNHEY and CDR2 SVGEGT. CDR3 sequence (DNA): TGTGCCAGCAGCCAGCGGACAGCCAATCAGCCCCAGCATTTT. Protein product: CASSQRTANQPQHF.

CDR3 sequence: CASSTGTGSGYTF. CDR3 DNA: TGTGCCAGTAGTACCGGGACAGGGTCTGGCTACACCTTC. The chain has TRBV19 and TRBJ1-2; 9 positions agree with TRBD1. V gave up 4 bases and J gave up 7 bases; unmatched junction bases: 4. This CDR3 has 13 amino acids. Per germline, CDR1 LNHDA and CDR2 SQIVND (reference sequence).

The V and J genes are TRBV7-9 and TRBJ1-4; no clear D. This CDR3 has 13 residues. Deletions cut 3 bases from V and 8 bases from J, with 10 bases between. From germline, CDR1 is SEHNR and CDR2 FQNEAQ (reference sequence). CDR3 region: CASSFWSDEKLFF. CDR3 sequence (DNA): TGTGCCAGCAGCTTCTGGAGTGACGAAAAACTGTTTTTT. Together with reference TRBV7-9 and TRBJ1-4, the CDR3 gives the full variable domain: DTGVSQNPRHKITKRGQNVTFRCDPISEHNRLYWYRQTLGQGPEFLTYFQNEAQLEKSRLLSDRFSAERPKGSFSTLEIQRTEQGDSAMYLCASSFWSDEKLFFGSGTQLSVL.

The chain uses TRBV3-1 (or the pseudogene TRBV3-2) and TRBJ2-5; TRBD1 might be the D (6 bases). Looked up from germline, CDR1 is LGHDT and CDR2 is YNNKEL (reference sequence). CDR3 length equals 14 residues. Trimming removed 2 bases at V and 2 bases at J, with 9 bases between. The CDR3 nucleotides are TGTGCCAGCAGCCAAATGGGACAACAAGAGACCCAGTACTTC. This translates into CASSQMGQQETQYF.

The chain uses TRBV18 and TRBJ1-6, with 8 bases lining up with TRBD1. The junction had 10 bases not matched to a gene; V was cut back by 3 bases and J by 15 bases. The CDR3 runs 14 residues. Germline V gene data show CDR1 as KGHSH and CDR2 as LQKENI. The DNA for the CDR3 is TGTGCCAGCTCACCGACAGGGGATAGAGTTCTCCTCCACTTT. It codes for CASSPTGDRVLLHF.

This chain joins TRBV7-8 and TRBJ2-1; D not certain. The CDR3 runs to 12 residues. V was pared by 5 bases and J by 6 bases, with 8 bases between. CDR1 is SGHVS, CDR2 FQNEAQ, per germline. The CDR3 sequence: CASSPTVNEQFF. For the CDR3, the DNA is TGTGCCAGCAGCCCGACGGTCAATGAGCAGTTCTTC.

The gene calls are TRBV5-1 and TRBJ2-1, with D perhaps matching TRBD2 (5 bases). The germline V gene has CDR1 SGHRS and CDR2 YFSETQ. V was pared by 5 bases and J by 11 bases, with 14 bases between. There are 12 residues in the CDR3. The CDR3 coding sequence is TGCGCCAGCAGTTCCTCGCGGGCTCAGCAGTTCTTC. It codes for CASSSSRAQQFF.